This TCR beta chain appears in the sequencing data of a study of T cell changes during pregnancy in multiple sclerosis. This CDR3 is built from 18 residues. From germline, CDR1 is MNHNS and CDR2 SASEGT. The J segment lost 7 bases and the V segment lost 0 bases, leaving 17 bases of the junction unmatched. The repertoire was sequenced with immunoSEQ multiplex PCR; TCRdb's copy has only in-frame clones and lacks some. The sample carries about 75,000 clones, approximately 93% recorded once. The sequence came from a female donor with multiple sclerosis, enrolled in a pregnancy study. The source was CD4+ T cells from peripheral blood mononuclear cells, collected after pregnancy. V is TRBV6-1 and J is TRBJ2-7; 8 bases map to TRBD2. CDR3 DNA sequence: TGTGCCAGCAGTGAAGCGATTCCCCCGGGACTAGGAGGTGGGGAGCAGTACTTC. This sequence encodes CASSEAIPPGLGGGEQYF.